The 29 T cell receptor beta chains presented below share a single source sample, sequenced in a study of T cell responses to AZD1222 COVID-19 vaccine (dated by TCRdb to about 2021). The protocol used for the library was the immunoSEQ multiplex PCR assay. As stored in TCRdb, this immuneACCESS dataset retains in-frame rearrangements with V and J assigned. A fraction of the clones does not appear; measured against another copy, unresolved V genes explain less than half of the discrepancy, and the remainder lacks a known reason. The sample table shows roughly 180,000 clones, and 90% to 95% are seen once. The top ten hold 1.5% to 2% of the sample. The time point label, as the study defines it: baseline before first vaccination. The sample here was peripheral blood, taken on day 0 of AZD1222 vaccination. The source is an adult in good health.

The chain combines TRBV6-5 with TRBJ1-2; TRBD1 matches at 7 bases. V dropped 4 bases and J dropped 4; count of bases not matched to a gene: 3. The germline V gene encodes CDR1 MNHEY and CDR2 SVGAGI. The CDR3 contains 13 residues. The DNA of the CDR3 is TGTGCCAGCAGTTTAAGGGGGCCCTATGGCTACACCTTC. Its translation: CASSLRGPYGYTF.

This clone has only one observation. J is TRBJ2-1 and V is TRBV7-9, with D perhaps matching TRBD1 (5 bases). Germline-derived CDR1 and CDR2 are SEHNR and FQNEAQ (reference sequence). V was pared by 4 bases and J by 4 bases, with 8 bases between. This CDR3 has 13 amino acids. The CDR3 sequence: CASSYRQYNEQFF. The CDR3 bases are TGTGCCAGCAGCTACCGACAGTACAATGAGCAGTTCTTC.

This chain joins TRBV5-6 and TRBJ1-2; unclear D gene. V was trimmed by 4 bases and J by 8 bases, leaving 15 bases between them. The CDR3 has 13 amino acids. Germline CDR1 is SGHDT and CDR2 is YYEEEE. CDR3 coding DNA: TGTGCCAGCAGCCCTGGCAGGCGCCGAGGCTACACCTTC. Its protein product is CASSPGRRRGYTF.

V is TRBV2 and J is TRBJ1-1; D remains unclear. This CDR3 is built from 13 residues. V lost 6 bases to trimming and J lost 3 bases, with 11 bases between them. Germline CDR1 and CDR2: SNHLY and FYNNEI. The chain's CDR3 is CASRNPPDTEAFF. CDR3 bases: TGTGCCAGCAGGAACCCCCCGGACACTGAAGCTTTCTTT.

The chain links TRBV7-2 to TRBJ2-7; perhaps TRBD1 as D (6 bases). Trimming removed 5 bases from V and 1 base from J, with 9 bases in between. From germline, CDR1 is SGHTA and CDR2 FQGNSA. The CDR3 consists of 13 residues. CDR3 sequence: CASSRTVSYEQYF. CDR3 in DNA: TGTGCCAGCAGCCGGACAGTGTCCTACGAGCAGTACTTC.

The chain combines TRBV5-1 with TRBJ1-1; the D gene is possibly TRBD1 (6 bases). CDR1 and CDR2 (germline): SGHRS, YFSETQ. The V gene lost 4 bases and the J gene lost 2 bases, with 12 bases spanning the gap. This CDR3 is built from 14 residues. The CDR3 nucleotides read TGCGCCAGCAGCCAACAGGGAAGTAACACTGAAGCTTTCTTT. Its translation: CASSQQGSNTEAFF. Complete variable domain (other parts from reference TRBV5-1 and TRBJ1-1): KAGVTQTPRYLIKTRGQQVTLSCSPISGHRSVSWYQQTPGQGLQFLFEYFSETQRNKGNFPGRFSGRQFSNSRSEMNVSTLELGDSALYLCASSQQGSNTEAFFGQGTRLTVV.

CDR3 DNA: TGTGCCAGCAGTTACTTCGGCGGGAGGGCCTCCTACGAGCAGTACTTC. It encodes CASSYFGGRASYEQYF. This rearrangement joins TRBV6-5 to TRBJ2-7; 9 nucleotides line up with TRBD2. Germline assignment: CDR1 MNHEY and CDR2 SVGAGI. The CDR3 extends over 16 amino acids. The J segment lost 0 bases and the V segment lost 1 base, leaving 4 bases of the junction unmatched.

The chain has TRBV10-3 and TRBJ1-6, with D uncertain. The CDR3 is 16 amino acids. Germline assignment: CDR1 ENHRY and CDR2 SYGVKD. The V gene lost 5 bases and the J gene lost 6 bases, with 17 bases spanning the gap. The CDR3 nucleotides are TGTGCCATCAGTCTGGACTCGCGGGGAAGTAATTCACCCCTCCACTTT. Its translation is CAISLDSRGSNSPLHF.

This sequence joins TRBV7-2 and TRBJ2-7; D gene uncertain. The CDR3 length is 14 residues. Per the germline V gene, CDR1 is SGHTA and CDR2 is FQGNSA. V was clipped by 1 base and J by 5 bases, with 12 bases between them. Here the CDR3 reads CASSLELPGHEQYF. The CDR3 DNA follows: TGTGCCAGCAGCTTAGAGTTGCCCGGGCACGAGCAGTACTTC.

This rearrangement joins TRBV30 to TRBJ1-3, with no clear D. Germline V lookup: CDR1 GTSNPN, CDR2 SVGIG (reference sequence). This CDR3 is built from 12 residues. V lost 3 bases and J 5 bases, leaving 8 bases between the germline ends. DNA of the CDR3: TGTGCCTGGAGCGACCCTCGAAACACCATATATTTT. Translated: CAWSDPRNTIYF.

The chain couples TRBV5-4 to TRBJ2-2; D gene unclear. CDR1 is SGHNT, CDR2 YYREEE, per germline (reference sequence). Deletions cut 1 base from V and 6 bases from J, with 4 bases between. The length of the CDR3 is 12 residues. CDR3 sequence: CASSLPAGELFF. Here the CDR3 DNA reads TGTGCCAGCAGCTTGCCCGCCGGGGAGCTGTTTTTT.

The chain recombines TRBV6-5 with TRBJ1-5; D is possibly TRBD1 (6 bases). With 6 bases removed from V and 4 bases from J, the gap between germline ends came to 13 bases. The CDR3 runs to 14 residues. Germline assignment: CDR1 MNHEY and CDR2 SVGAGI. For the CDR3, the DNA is TGTGCCAGCAGAAAACAGGGAAAAAATCAGCCCCAGCATTTT. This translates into CASRKQGKNQPQHF.

The CDR3 reads CASSPGTGVSGANVLTF. CDR3 sequence (DNA): TGCGCCAGCAGCCCCGGGACAGGGGTCTCTGGGGCCAACGTCCTGACTTTC. This sequence joins TRBV5-1 and TRBJ2-6; 10 bases are a match to TRBD1. Germline V gene sequence: CDR1 SGHRS, CDR2 YFSETQ. The CDR3 runs 17 residues. V dropped 4 bases and J dropped 0; count of bases not matched to a gene: 4.

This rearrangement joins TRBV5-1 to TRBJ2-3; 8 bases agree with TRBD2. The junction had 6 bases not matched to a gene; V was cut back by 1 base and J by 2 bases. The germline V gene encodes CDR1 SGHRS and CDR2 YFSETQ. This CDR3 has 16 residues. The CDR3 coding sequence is TGCGCCAGCAGCTTGACTAGCGGAGGGGTCACAGATACGCAGTATTTT. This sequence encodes CASSLTSGGVTDTQYF.

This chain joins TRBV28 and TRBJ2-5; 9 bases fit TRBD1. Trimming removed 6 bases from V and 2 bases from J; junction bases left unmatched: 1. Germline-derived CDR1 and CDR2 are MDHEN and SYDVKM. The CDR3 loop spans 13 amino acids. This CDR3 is CASRGTGQETQYF. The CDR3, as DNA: TGTGCCAGCAGGGGGACAGGGCAAGAGACCCAGTACTTC.

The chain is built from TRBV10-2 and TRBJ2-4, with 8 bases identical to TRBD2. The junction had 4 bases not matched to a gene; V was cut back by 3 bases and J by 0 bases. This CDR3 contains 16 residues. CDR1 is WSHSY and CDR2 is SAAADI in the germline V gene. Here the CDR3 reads CASSDLAGRAKNIQYF. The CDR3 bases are TGCGCCAGCAGTGACTTAGCGGGAAGAGCCAAAAACATTCAGTACTTC.

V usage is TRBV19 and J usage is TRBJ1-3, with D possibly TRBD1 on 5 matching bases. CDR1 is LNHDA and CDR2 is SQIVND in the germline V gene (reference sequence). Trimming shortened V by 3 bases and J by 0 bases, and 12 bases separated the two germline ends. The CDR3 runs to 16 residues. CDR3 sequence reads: CASSIPRQTSGNTIYF. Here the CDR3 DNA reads TGTGCCAGTAGTATTCCCCGACAGACCTCTGGAAACACCATATATTTT. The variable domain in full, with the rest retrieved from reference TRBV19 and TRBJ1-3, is DGGITQSPKYLFRKEGQNVTLSCEQNLNHDAMYWYRQDPGQGLRLIYYSQIVNDFQKGDIAEGYSVSREKKESFPLTVTSAQKNPTAFYLCASSIPRQTSGNTIYFGEGSWLTVV.

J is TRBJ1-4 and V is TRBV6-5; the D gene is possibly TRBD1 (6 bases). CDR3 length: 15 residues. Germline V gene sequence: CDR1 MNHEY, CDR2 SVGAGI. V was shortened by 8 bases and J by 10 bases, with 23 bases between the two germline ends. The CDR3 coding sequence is TGTGCCAGCCACCCCGGGACAACTCGGGGAGGAAAACTGTTTTTT. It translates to CASHPGTTRGGKLFF.

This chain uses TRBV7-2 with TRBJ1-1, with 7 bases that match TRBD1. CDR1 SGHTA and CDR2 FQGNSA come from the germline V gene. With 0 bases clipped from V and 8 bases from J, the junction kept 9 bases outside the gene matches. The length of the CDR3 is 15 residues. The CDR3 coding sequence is TGTGCCAGCAGCTTAGCCGGTCCAGGGGGTCGCGAAGCTTTCTTT. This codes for CASSLAGPGGREAFF.

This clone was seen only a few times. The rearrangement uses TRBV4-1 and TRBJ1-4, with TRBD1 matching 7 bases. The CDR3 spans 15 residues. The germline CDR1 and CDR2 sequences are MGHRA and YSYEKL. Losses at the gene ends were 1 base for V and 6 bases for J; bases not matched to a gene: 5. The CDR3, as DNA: TGCGCCAGCAGCCAAGGACAGGGACAATATGAAAAACTGTTTTTT. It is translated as CASSQGQGQYEKLFF.

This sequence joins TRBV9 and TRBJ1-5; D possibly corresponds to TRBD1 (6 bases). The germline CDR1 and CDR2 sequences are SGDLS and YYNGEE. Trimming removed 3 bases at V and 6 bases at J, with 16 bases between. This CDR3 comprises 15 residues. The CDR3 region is CASSAFTGFRQPQHF. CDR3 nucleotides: TGTGCCAGCAGCGCCTTTACAGGGTTTCGTCAGCCCCAGCATTTT.

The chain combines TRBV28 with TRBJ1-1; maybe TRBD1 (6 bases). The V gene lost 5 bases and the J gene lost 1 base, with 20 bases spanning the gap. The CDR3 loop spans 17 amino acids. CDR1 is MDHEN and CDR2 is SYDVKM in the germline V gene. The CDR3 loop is CASSPRGLGYGNTEAFF. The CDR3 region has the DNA TGTGCCAGCAGTCCCAGGGGCTTGGGATATGGGAACACTGAAGCTTTCTTT.

The CDR3 bases are TGCGCCAGCAGCGGCAGACAGGGGCAAGAGACCCAGTACTTC. As protein: CASSGRQGQETQYF. V gene TRBV5-1 combines with J gene TRBJ2-5; 8 bases align to TRBD1. The CDR3 runs to 14 residues. Looked up from germline, CDR1 is SGHRS and CDR2 is YFSETQ. The junction had 4 bases not matched to a gene; V was cut back by 4 bases and J by 2 bases.

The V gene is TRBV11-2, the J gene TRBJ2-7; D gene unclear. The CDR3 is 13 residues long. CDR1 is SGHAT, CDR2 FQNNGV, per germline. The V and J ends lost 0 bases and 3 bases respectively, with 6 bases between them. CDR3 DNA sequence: TGTGCCAGCAGCTTAGATCTCGGCTACGAGCAGTACTTC. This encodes CASSLDLGYEQYF.

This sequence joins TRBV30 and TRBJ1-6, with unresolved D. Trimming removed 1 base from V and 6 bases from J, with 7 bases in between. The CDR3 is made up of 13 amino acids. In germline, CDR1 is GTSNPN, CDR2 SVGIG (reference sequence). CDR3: CAWSGFGNSPLHF. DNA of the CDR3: TGTGCCTGGAGTGGGTTCGGTAATTCACCCCTCCACTTT.

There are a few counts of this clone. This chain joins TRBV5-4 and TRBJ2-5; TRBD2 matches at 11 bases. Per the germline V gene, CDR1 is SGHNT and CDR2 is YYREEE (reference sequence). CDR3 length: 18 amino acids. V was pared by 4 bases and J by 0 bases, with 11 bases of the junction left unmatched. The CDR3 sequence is CASSQGLAGGNNQETQYF. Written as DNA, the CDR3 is TGTGCCAGCAGCCAGGGGCTAGCGGGGGGAAATAACCAAGAGACCCAGTACTTC.

CDR3 nucleotide sequence: TGTGCCAGCAGCTCCCGGGACAGATTTTATAGCAATCAGCCCCAGCATTTT. This sequence encodes CASSSRDRFYSNQPQHF. V usage is TRBV28 and J usage is TRBJ1-5; 7 positions match TRBD1. Germline CDR1 and CDR2: MDHEN and SYDVKM. CDR3 length equals 17 residues. Germline trimming cut 6 bases from V and 0 bases from J; bases unmatched to any gene: 11.

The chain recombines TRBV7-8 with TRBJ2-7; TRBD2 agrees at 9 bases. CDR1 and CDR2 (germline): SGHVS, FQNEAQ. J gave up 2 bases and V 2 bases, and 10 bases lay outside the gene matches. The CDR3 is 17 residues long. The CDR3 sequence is CASSLTRPAGGTYEQYF. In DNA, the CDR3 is TGTGCCAGCAGCTTAACTCGTCCAGCGGGAGGAACCTACGAGCAGTACTTC.

CDR3 amino acids: CASSGGGLSPLHF. The CDR3 region has the DNA TGCGCCAGCAGCGGGGGTGGCCTTTCACCCCTCCACTTT. This chain connects TRBV5-1 to TRBJ1-6, with a possible D match to TRBD1 (5 bases). From germline, CDR1 is SGHRS and CDR2 YFSETQ. Trimming shortened V by 4 bases and J by 9 bases, and 11 bases separated the two germline ends. The CDR3 extends over 13 amino acids. The entire variable domain, with the rest obtained from reference TRBV5-1 and TRBJ1-6, is as follows: KAGVTQTPRYLIKTRGQQVTLSCSPISGHRSVSWYQQTPGQGLQFLFEYFSETQRNKGNFPGRFSGRQFSNSRSEMNVSTLELGDSALYLCASSGGGLSPLHFGNGTRLTVT.